These 26 T cell receptor beta chains were all obtained from the same sample, sequenced in a study of T cell repertoires in ileal Crohn's disease. Produced via immunoSEQ multiplex PCR; TCRdb's table is partial and in-frame only. The profile covers about 3,700 clones, with over 70% appearing a single time and 7% to 10% taken by the ten largest. The time point: neoterminal ileum biopsy at postoperative endoscopy, about 6 months after surgery. The material sequenced was ileal tissue. These receptor sequences come from an adult with Crohn's disease.

This chain uses TRBV5-1 with TRBJ2-5; 9 bases are shared with TRBD2. The germline gives CDR1 SGHRS, CDR2 YFSETQ. V gave up 0 bases and J gave up 2 bases; unmatched junction bases: 5. The CDR3 length is 16 residues. CDR3 loop: CASSLGNSGGQETQYF. CDR3 nucleotides: TGCGCCAGCAGCTTGGGAAATAGCGGGGGTCAAGAGACCCAGTACTTC.

The chain employs TRBV4-2 and TRBJ1-3, with 7 nucleotides matching TRBD1. V was pared by 1 base and J by 3 bases, with 9 bases of the junction left unmatched. The CDR3 consists of 17 residues. Germline loops: CDR1 LGHNA, CDR2 YNFKEQ. Here the CDR3 reads CASSQGMGQLLGNTIYF. The CDR3 DNA sequence: TGTGCCAGCAGCCAAGGAATGGGACAGTTACTTGGAAACACCATATATTTT.

The rearrangement links TRBV29-1 to TRBJ2-7; 10 bases map to TRBD1. CDR1 and CDR2 from the germline V gene are SQVTM and ANQGSEA. CDR3 size: 13 residues. After removal of 6 bases from V and 3 bases from J, the junction contained 5 bases not matched to a gene. The CDR3 here is CSVTGTGDYEQYF. The CDR3 DNA reads TGCAGCGTCACCGGGACAGGGGACTACGAGCAGTACTTC.

V usage is TRBV15 and J usage is TRBJ2-7, with D possibly TRBD2 on 6 matching bases. Trimming took off 0 bases at V and 2 bases at J, with 17 bases between the two ends. CDR1 LNHNV and CDR2 YYDKDF come from the germline V gene (reference sequence). This CDR3 is built from 17 residues. Written as DNA, the CDR3 is TGTGCCACCAGCAGAGACCGCTGGGACTTAAATCCCTACGAGCAGTACGTC. Protein sequence: CATSRDRWDLNPYEQYV.

The sample holds a few counts of this clone. The chain joins TRBV27 to TRBJ2-7, with 9 bases matching TRBD2. The CDR3 has 14 residues. Germline loops: CDR1 MNHEY, CDR2 SMNVEV (reference sequence). After removal of 3 bases from V and 4 bases from J, the junction contained 4 bases not matched to a gene. CDR3 region: CASSFCGRVYEQYV. The CDR3 DNA is TGTGCCAGCAGTTTTTGCGGGAGGGTGTACGAGCAGTACGTC.

This clone was picked up one time. The rearrangement uses TRBV18 and TRBJ2-7; 8 bases map to TRBD1. Germline V gene data show CDR1 as KGHSH and CDR2 as LQKENI. V was pared by 2 bases and J by 6 bases, with 12 bases of the junction left unmatched. The CDR3 runs to 16 residues. The CDR3 region has the DNA TGTGCCAGCTCACCATCCCTGGACAGGGCTTTCGGCGAGCAGTACTTC. Translation: CASSPSLDRAFGEQYF.

This clone is a singleton in its sample. The chain joins TRBV5-6 to TRBJ1-1, with 8 bases identical to TRBD1. Germline V lookup: CDR1 SGHDT, CDR2 YYEEEE. The CDR3 has 18 amino acids. V lost 0 bases to trimming and J lost 5 bases; unmatched junction nucleotides: 15. The CDR3 DNA sequence: TGTGCCAGCAGCTTGGGACTCTCAGGGGGCTGGTTGGAGACTGAAGCTTTCTTT. Protein product: CASSLGLSGGWLETEAFF.

This clone was seen a handful of times. The V gene is TRBV2, the J gene TRBJ1-2; D is undetermined. Germline V gene lookup returns CDR1 SNHLY and CDR2 FYNNEI. V was pared by 5 bases and J by 1 base, with 8 bases between. The CDR3 extends over 13 amino acids. For the CDR3, the DNA is TGTGCCAGCAGTTTACGGGGTAACTATGGCTACACCTTC. This encodes CASSLRGNYGYTF.

CDR3 bases: TGTGCCTGGAGTGTACTACAGGTGAACACCGGGGAGCTGTTTTTT. Amino acid sequence: CAWSVLQVNTGELFF. The gene calls are TRBV30 and TRBJ2-2, with D possibly matching TRBD1 (5 bases). The CDR3 length is 15 residues. Trimming cost V 0 bases and J 1 base, with 9 bases left between them. Germline CDR1 GTSNPN, CDR2 SVGIG (reference sequence).

V gene TRBV5-1 combines with J gene TRBJ1-2; 7 bases agree with TRBD1. The CDR3 spans 18 residues. V was pared by 4 bases and J by 4 bases, with 19 bases of the junction left unmatched. Germline values: CDR1 SGHRS, CDR2 YFSETQ. CDR3 sequence (DNA): TGCGCCAGCAGCAGGGCGACGACAGGGTCCCCGGTGATCTATGGCTACACCTTC. Its translation is CASSRATTGSPVIYGYTF. Variable domain in full (rest from reference TRBV5-1 and TRBJ1-2): KAGVTQTPRYLIKTRGQQVTLSCSPISGHRSVSWYQQTPGQGLQFLFEYFSETQRNKGNFPGRFSGRQFSNSRSEMNVSTLELGDSALYLCASSRATTGSPVIYGYTFGSGTRLTVV.

Only a few counts were recorded for this clone. The chain's CDR3 is CASSLVGGGSHDEQFF. In DNA form, the CDR3 reads TGTGCCAGCAGCTTGGTCGGGGGAGGGAGCCACGATGAGCAGTTCTTC. The chain uses TRBV5-5 and TRBJ2-1, with 7 nucleotides matching TRBD2. The V gene end was trimmed by 0 bases and the J gene end by 8 bases; junction bases not matched to a gene: 11. Germline V lookup: CDR1 SGHKS, CDR2 YYEKEE (reference sequence). The CDR3 consists of 16 residues.

This chain connects TRBV7-9 to TRBJ1-4, with a weak D call TRBD1 (6 bases). This CDR3 comprises 14 residues. V was trimmed by 4 bases and J by 10 bases, leaving 16 bases between them. Germline assignment: CDR1 SEHNR and CDR2 FQNEAQ (reference sequence). CDR3 nucleotide sequence: TGTGCCAGCAGCTCCCCGACAGGACCCCGAAAACTGTTTTTT. The encoded protein is CASSSPTGPRKLFF.

The chain carries TRBV4-1 and TRBJ2-5; TRBD2 matches at 7 bases. CDR1 is MGHRA, CDR2 YSYEKL, per germline. The length of the CDR3 is 13 residues. Unmatched junction bases numbered 3, after V lost 4 bases and J lost 4 bases. This CDR3 reads CASSLAGGETQYF. DNA of the CDR3: TGCGCCAGCAGCCTAGCGGGCGGAGAGACCCAGTACTTC.

The chain has TRBV4-1 and TRBJ2-7; 9 bases match TRBD2. Germline lookup yields CDR1 MGHRA and CDR2 YSYEKL. V trimming: 1 base; J trimming: 2 bases; junction bases outside the gene matches: 6. The CDR3 is made up of 16 amino acids. The CDR3 coding sequence is TGCGCCAGCAGCCAAGTCGTACTAGCGGGCACCTACGAGCAGTACTTC. This translates into CASSQVVLAGTYEQYF.

This clone was seen a few times. The chain uses TRBV6-5 and TRBJ2-4, with 7 nucleotides matching TRBD2. The germline V gene has CDR1 MNHEY and CDR2 SVGAGI. V shed 6 bases and J 8 bases; nucleotides not matched to a gene: 1. This CDR3 spans 11 amino acids. CDR3 protein: CASRGGYIQYF. CDR3 bases: TGTGCCAGCAGGGGAGGGTACATTCAGTACTTC.

In this sample, this clone turned up once. This chain links TRBV7-9 with TRBJ1-2; TRBD1 is a possible D gene (6 bases). The V and J ends lost 4 bases and 0 bases respectively, with 15 bases between them. The CDR3 covers 16 residues. Germline CDR1 is SEHNR and CDR2 is FQNEAQ (reference sequence). In nucleotides, the CDR3 is TGTGCCAGCAGCTCAACTCTTAGGACAGCTAACTATGGCTACACCTTC. The encoded protein is CASSSTLRTANYGYTF.

This chain uses TRBV16 with TRBJ1-5; D gene uncertain. The CDR3 has 14 residues. V lost 2 bases to trimming and J lost 3 bases, with 8 bases between them. Per the germline V gene, CDR1 is KGHSY and CDR2 is FQNENV. DNA of the CDR3: TGTGCCAGCAGCCAAGGTCAGATCAATCAGCCCCAGCATTTT. Amino acid sequence: CASSQGQINQPQHF.

V gene TRBV10-2 combines with J gene TRBJ2-5; D possibly corresponds to TRBD2 (6 bases). Germline loops: CDR1 WSHSY, CDR2 SAAADI. The CDR3 contains 15 residues. V was clipped by 0 bases and J by 5 bases, with 13 bases between them. CDR3 in DNA: TGCGCCAGCAGTGAGTCTGGAGGGGTGGGGGAGACCCAGTACTTC. Protein sequence: CASSESGGVGETQYF.

The chain couples TRBV5-1 to TRBJ2-2, with a possible D match to TRBD1 (5 bases). The CDR3 sequence is 12 residues long. Germline V gene data show CDR1 as SGHRS and CDR2 as YFSETQ. Trimming removed 4 bases from V and 9 bases from J, with 10 bases in between. CDR3 sequence (DNA): TGCGCCAGCAGCCTTCGACAGTGGGAGCTGTTTTTT. This encodes CASSLRQWELFF.

In DNA form, the CDR3 reads TGCGCCAGCAGCTTGTCCCTCCCGGGGAGCTCTGGGGCCAACGTCCTGACTTTC. This translates into CASSLSLPGSSGANVLTF. The chain combines TRBV5-1 with TRBJ2-6, with D possibly being TRBD2 (5 bases). The CDR3 has 18 amino acids. Germline V gene sequence: CDR1 SGHRS, CDR2 YFSETQ. V lost 1 base to trimming and J lost 0 bases, with 14 bases between them. Complete variable domain (other parts from reference TRBV5-1 and TRBJ2-6): KAGVTQTPRYLIKTRGQQVTLSCSPISGHRSVSWYQQTPGQGLQFLFEYFSETQRNKGNFPGRFSGRQFSNSRSEMNVSTLELGDSALYLCASSLSLPGSSGANVLTFGAGSRLTVL.

This clone was picked up one time. The rearrangement uses TRBV2 and TRBJ2-5, with 8 positions matching TRBD1. After removal of 5 bases from V and 4 bases from J, the junction contained 3 bases not matched to a gene. This CDR3 comprises 13 residues. In germline, CDR1 is SNHLY, CDR2 FYNNEI. CDR3 loop: CASSRDRRETQYF. CDR3 coding DNA: TGTGCCAGCAGTCGGGACAGGCGAGAGACCCAGTACTTC.

This clone was recorded a few times. CDR3 coding DNA: TGTGCCAGCAGCTCGAGGACAGGTAGCAATCAGCCCCAGCATTTT. Translation gives CASSSRTGSNQPQHF. The V and J genes are TRBV6-5 and TRBJ1-5; 7 bases fit TRBD1. After removal of 6 bases from V and 0 bases from J, the junction contained 5 bases not matched to a gene. The CDR3 totals 15 residues. Per the germline V gene, CDR1 is MNHEY and CDR2 is SVGAGI.

This sequence joins TRBV28 and TRBJ1-1; D possibly corresponds to TRBD1 (6 bases). Germline CDR1 reads MDHEN; CDR2 reads SYDVKM. There are 14 residues in the CDR3. Trimming pared 5 bases from V and 0 bases from J, leaving 10 bases between. This CDR3 reads CASSPYRVNTEAFF. CDR3 nucleotides: TGTGCCAGCAGTCCCTACAGGGTGAACACTGAAGCTTTCTTT. The full variable domain, completed using reference TRBV28 and TRBJ1-1, is DVKVTQSSRYLVKRTGEKVFLECVQDMDHENMFWYRQDPGLGLRLIYFSYDVKMKEKGDIPEGYSVSREKKERFSLILESASTNQTSMYLCASSPYRVNTEAFFGQGTRLTVV.

The J gene is TRBJ2-7, the V gene TRBV7-2, with TRBD2 matching 12 bases. Germline loops: CDR1 SGHTA, CDR2 FQGNSA. Germline trimming cut 1 base from V and 6 bases from J; bases unmatched to any gene: 1. This CDR3 has 14 amino acids. CDR3 sequence: CASSLGTSGIEQYV. CDR3 nucleotide sequence: TGTGCCAGCAGCTTAGGGACTAGCGGGATCGAGCAGTACGTC.

This clone was observed once. V and J are TRBV6-1 and TRBJ1-5; TRBD1 might be the D (6 bases). Trimming removed 1 base at V and 2 bases at J, with 15 bases between. The CDR3 extends over 17 amino acids. CDR1 MNHNS and CDR2 SASEGT come from the germline V gene. This CDR3 reads CASSEERQGKGNQPQHF. CDR3 DNA sequence: TGTGCCAGCAGTGAAGAAAGGCAGGGGAAGGGCAATCAGCCCCAGCATTTT.

The chain couples TRBV27 to TRBJ1-1; D may be TRBD1 (5 bases). Germline CDR1 is MNHEY and CDR2 is SMNVEV (reference sequence). Trimming took 8 bases from V and 1 from J, leaving 11 bases between them. The CDR3 has 13 amino acids. The DNA for the CDR3 is TGTGCCAGCCTAAAGGGGCCGAACACTGAAGCTTTCTTT. It encodes CASLKGPNTEAFF.